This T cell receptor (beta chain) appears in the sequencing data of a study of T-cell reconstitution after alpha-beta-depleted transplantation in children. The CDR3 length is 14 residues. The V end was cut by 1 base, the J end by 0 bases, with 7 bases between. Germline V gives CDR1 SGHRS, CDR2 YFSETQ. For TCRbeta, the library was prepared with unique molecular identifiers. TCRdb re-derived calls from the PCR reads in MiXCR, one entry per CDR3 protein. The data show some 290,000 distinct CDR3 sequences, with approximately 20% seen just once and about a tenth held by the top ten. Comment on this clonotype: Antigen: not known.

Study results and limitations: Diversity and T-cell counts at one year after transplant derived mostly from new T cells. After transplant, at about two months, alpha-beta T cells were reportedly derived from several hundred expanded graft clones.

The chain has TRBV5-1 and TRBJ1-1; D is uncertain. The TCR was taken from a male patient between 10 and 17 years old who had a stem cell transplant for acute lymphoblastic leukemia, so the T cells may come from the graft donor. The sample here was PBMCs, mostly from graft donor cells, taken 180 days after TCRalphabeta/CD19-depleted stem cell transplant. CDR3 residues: CASSLQVLNTEAFF. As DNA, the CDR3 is TGCGCCAGCAGCTTGCAGGTCTTGAACACTGAAGCTTTCTTT. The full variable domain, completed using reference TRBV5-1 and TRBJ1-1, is KAGVTQTPRYLIKTRGQQVTLSCSPISGHRSVSWYQQTPGQGLQFLFEYFSETQRNKGNFPGRFSGRQFSNSRSEMNVSTLELGDSALYLCASSLQVLNTEAFFGQGTRLTVV.